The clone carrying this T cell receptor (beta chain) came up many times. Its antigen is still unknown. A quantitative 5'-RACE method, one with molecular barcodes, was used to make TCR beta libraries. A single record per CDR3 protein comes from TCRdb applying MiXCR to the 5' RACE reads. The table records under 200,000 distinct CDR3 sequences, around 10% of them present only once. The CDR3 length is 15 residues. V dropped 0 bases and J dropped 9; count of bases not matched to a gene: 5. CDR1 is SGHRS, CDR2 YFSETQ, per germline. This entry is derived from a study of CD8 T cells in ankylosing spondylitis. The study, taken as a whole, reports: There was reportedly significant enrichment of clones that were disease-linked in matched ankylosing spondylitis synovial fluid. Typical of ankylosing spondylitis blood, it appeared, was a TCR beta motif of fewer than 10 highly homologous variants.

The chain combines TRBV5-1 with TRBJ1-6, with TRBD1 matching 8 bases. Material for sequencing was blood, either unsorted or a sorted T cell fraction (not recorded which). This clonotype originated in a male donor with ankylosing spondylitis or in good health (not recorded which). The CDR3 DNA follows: TGCGCCAGCAGCTTGGTTAGTGACAGGGGTTCACCCCTCCACTTT. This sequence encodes CASSLVSDRGSPLHF.